This T cell receptor beta chain was observed in a study of post-analysis software for immune sequencing data. The study, taken as a whole, reports: Significantly lower normalized Chao1 diversity was seen in multiple sclerosis patients than in controls. TRBV5-6, TRBV5-1 and TRBV20-1 were among several TRBV segments more frequent in patients than controls. F measure clustering grouped samples strongly by preparation batch.

Unique molecular identifiers tagged the TCR beta cDNA libraries. One entry per CDR3 protein results from TCRdb running MiXCR on the PCR reads. Of 550,000 to 700,000 distinct CDR3 sequences in the sample, about 40% were seen once. This clonotype was seen a few times. Its target is unknown. The germline V gene has CDR1 SGHVS and CDR2 FNYEAQ. CDR3 size: 12 residues. V lost 7 bases and J lost 6, with 13 bases in between. The sample comprised blood. The J gene is TRBJ2-7, the V gene TRBV7-6; D unclear. The source is a girl between 10 and 17 years old with multiple sclerosis. CDR3 loop: CASKGFSPEQYF. CDR3 DNA: TGTGCCAGCAAAGGCTTCAGCCCCGAGCAGTACTTC. Looking up the rest from reference TRBV7-6 and TRBJ2-7 gives the full variable domain: GAGVSQSPRYKVTKRGQDVALRCDPISGHVSLYWYRQALGQGPEFLTYFNYEAQQDKSGLPNDRFSAERPEGSISTLTIQRTEQRDSAMYRCASKGFSPEQYFGPGTRLTVT.